This T cell receptor beta chain was identified in a study of chemoradiotherapy in HPV16-positive cancers. Study details: Candidate HPV-specific clones and shared TCR motifs came from a couple of HPV16-positive patients.

The table came from immunoSEQ multiplex PCR; TCRdb's copy has only in-frame clones and leaves some out. The sample lists roughly 5,500 clones, over 60% occurring once. The sequence derives from a human donor with HPV-associated anogenital cancer. Sequenced material: tumor tissue, taken from a patient who underwent chemoradiotherapy.

For the CDR3, the DNA is TGTGCCAGCTCACCAGAAGCTGGGGGAGAGACCCAGTACTTC. This codes for CASSPEAGGETQYF. The chain is built from TRBV18 and TRBJ2-5; the D call may be TRBD1 or TRBD2 (5 bases each). V dropped 2 bases and J dropped 4 bases, with 11 bases sitting between them. Germline loops: CDR1 KGHSH, CDR2 LQKENI. The CDR3 contains 14 residues.